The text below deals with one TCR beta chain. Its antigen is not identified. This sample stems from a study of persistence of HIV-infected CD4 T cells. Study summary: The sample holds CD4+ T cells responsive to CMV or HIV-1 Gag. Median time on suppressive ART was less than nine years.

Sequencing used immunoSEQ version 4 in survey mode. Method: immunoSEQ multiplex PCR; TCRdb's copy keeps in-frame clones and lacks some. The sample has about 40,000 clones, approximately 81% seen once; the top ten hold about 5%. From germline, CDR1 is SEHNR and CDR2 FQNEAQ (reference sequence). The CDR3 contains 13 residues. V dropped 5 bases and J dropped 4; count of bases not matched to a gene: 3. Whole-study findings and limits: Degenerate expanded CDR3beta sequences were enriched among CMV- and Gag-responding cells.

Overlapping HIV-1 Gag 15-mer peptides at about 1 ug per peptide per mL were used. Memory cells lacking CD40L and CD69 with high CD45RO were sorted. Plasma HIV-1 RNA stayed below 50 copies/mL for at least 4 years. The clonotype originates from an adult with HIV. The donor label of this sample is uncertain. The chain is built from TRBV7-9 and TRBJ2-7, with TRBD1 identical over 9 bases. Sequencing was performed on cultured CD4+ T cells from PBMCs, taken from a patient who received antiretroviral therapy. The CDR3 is CASSQQGAYEQYF. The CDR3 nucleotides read TGTGCCAGCAGCCAACAGGGGGCGTACGAGCAGTACTTC.